This TCR beta chain derives from a study of CD8 T cells in Susac syndrome. Findings and caveats of the study: As acknowledged by the study, its TCR sequencing and HLA analysis included a relatively small number of individuals.

CDR1 is DFQATT and CDR2 is SNEGSKA in the germline V gene (reference sequence). The CDR3 totals 14 residues. V dropped 5 bases and J dropped 1 base, with 15 bases sitting between them. Reverse transcription used 0.5 to 1 ug RNA and random hexamers. Amplification of TCR beta CDR3 was carried out by immunoSEQ multiplex PCR, which covered 54 Vbeta and 13 Jbeta segments. Each CDR3 protein gets one entry after TCRdb re-called the immunoSEQ multiplex PCR reads with MiXCR. The table shows under 200,000 distinct CDR3 sequences, with approximately 95% occurring only once. A word on this clonotype: Its target is unknown.

This chain links TRBV20-1 with TRBJ2-7; no definite D call. Material: CD4+ T cells from PBMCs. This receptor was obtained from a human donor in good health. The CDR3: CSAGRSMASYEQYF. As DNA, the CDR3 is TGCAGTGCTGGCCGCAGTATGGCGTCCTACGAGCAGTACTTC.